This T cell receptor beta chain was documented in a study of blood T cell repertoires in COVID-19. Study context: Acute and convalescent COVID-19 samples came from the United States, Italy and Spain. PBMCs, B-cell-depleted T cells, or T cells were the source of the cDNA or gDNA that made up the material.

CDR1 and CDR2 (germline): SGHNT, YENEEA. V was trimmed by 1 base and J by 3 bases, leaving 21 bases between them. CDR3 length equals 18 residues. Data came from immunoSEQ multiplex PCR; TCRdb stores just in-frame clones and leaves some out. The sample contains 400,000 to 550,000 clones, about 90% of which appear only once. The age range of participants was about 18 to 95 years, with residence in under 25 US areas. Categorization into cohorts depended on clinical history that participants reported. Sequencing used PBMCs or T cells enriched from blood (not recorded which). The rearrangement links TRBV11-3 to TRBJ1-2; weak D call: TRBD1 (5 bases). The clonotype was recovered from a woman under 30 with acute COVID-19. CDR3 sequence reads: CASSLAQLWGEKDYGYTF. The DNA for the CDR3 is TGTGCCAGCAGCTTAGCCCAACTGTGGGGCGAAAAAGACTATGGCTACACCTTC.